The clone carrying this T cell receptor (beta chain) appeared a few times. Its antigen remains unidentified. This entry belongs to a study of CD8 T cells in ankylosing spondylitis. The CDR3 consists of 14 residues. Germline V gene sequence: CDR1 MNHEY, CDR2 SMNVEV (reference sequence). V lost 2 bases and J lost 5, with 11 bases in between. TCRdb re-called the 5' RACE reads through MiXCR, storing one row per CDR3 protein. This table holds a few hundred thousand distinct CDR3 sequences, around 7.6% found once. General study findings and limits: For ankylosing spondylitis blood, a TCR beta motif of 8 or 9 highly homologous variants appeared characteristic. Several of the motif variants were reported before in synovial fluid and blood from reactive arthritis.

Sequenced input: blood, either unsorted or a sorted T cell fraction (not recorded which). The gene calls are TRBV27 and TRBJ2-3; maybe TRBD1 (6 bases). This sequence originates from a male donor with ankylosing spondylitis. CDR3 coding DNA: TGTGCCAGCAGTTTAGGCAGGGGCGTAGATACGCAGTATTTT. Translation gives CASSLGRGVDTQYF.